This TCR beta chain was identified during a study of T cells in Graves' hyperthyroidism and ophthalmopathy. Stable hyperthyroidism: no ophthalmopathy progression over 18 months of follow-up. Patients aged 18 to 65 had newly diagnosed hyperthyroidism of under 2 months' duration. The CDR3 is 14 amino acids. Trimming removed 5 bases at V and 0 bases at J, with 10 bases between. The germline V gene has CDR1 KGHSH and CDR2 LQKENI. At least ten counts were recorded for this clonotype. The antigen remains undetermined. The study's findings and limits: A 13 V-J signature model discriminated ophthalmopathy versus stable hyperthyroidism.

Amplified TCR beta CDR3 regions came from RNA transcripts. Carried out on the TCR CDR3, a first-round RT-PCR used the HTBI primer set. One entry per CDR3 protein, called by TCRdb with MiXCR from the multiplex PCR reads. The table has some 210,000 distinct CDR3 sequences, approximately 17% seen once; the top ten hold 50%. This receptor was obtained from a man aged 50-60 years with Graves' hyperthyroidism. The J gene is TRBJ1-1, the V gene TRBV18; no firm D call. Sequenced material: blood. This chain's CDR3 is CASSVTGLNTEAFF. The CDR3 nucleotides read TGTGCCAGCTCAGTGACGGGGTTGAACACTGAAGCTTTCTTT.